A single sample gave rise to the 21 T cell receptor beta chains below, sequenced in a study of T cell changes during pregnancy in multiple sclerosis. TCRdb keeps only in-frame clones here, not all; method: immunoSEQ multiplex PCR. The repertoire holds tens of thousands of clones, with about 86% as singletons. Material for sequencing was peripheral blood from another person, used as feeder cells. These TCRs come from a human donor whose cells served as feeder cells for cultures in a pregnancy study.

As to this clone: One junction end disagrees with the germline gene, perhaps due to a read error. The chain carries TRBV6-5 and TRBJ1-1; D may be TRBD1 (6 bases). The germline V gene has CDR1 MNHEY and CDR2 SVGAGI. This CDR3 comprises 16 residues. The CDR3, as DNA: TGTGCCAGCATTTACCGTGGGGGGCTTATGAACACTGAAGCTTTCTTT. Translating gives CASIYRGGLMNTEAFF.

The rearrangement uses TRBV7-3 and TRBJ1-2, with D uncertain. Germline loops: CDR1 SGHTA, CDR2 FQGTGA. Trimming pared 3 bases from V and 11 bases from J, leaving 19 bases between. The CDR3 totals 14 residues. In nucleotides, the CDR3 is TGTGCCAGCAGCTTGTTATCCGTTAGTACGGAGTACACCTTC. As protein: CASSLLSVSTEYTF.

This sequence joins TRBV28 and TRBJ2-7; D is tentatively TRBD1 or TRBD2 (7 bases each). Between the trimmed V and J ends, which lost 5 bases and 3 bases, there was a span of 20 bases. CDR1 MDHEN and CDR2 SYDVKM come from the germline V gene. CDR3 length: 16 amino acids. The CDR3 spells CASSPPGQGGLYEQYF. The CDR3 coding sequence is TGTGCCAGCAGTCCCCCCGGGCAGGGGGGGCTCTACGAGCAGTACTTC. The complete variable domain, with remaining parts taken from reference TRBV28 and TRBJ2-7, reads DVKVTQSSRYLVKRTGEKVFLECVQDMDHENMFWYRQDPGLGLRLIYFSYDVKMKEKGDIPEGYSVSREKKERFSLILESASTNQTSMYLCASSPPGQGGLYEQYFGPGTRLTVT.

This chain connects TRBV5-6 to TRBJ1-6; D may be TRBD1 (6 bases). The CDR3 has 14 amino acids. Trimming pared 9 bases from V and 5 bases from J, leaving 15 bases between. Germline V lookup: CDR1 SGHDT, CDR2 YYEEEE. CDR3 in DNA: TGTGCCAACCTCCCGGACAGCCATAATTCACCCCTCCACTTT. Translation gives CANLPDSHNSPLHF.

The CDR3 bases are TGTGCCAGCAGCCCCTGGGTTCAGGGGGCCAAAAACATTCAGTACTTC. Its protein product is CASSPWVQGAKNIQYF. The chain has TRBV9 and TRBJ2-4; a possible D gene is TRBD1 (6 bases). The CDR3 is made up of 16 amino acids. The V gene lost 4 bases and the J gene lost 1 base, with 15 bases spanning the gap. CDR1 and CDR2 from the germline V gene are SGDLS and YYNGEE.

The V call is TRBV10-3, the J call TRBJ2-2, with 16 bases fitting TRBD2. Germline loops: CDR1 ENHRY, CDR2 SYGVKD. This CDR3 has 17 residues. Unmatched junction bases numbered 2, after V lost 7 bases and J lost 0 bases. DNA of the CDR3: TGTGCCATCACTGGGACTAGCGGGGGGGCGAACACCGGGGAGCTGTTTTTT. Residues: CAITGTSGGANTGELFF.

This clone has a handful of counts. The chain carries TRBV6-1 and TRBJ2-5; the D gene is possibly TRBD1 (6 bases). Germline assignment: CDR1 MNHNS and CDR2 SASEGT. V was shortened by 6 bases and J by 5 bases, with 13 bases between the two germline ends. There are 13 residues in the CDR3. CDR3 protein: CASRQGSGETQYF. The CDR3 coding sequence is TGTGCCAGCAGGCAGGGGTCGGGGGAGACCCAGTACTTC.

The CDR3 DNA sequence: TGTGCCAGCAGCCAGCAGGGGGCGGACACCGGGGAGCTGTTTTTT. Translation gives CASSQQGADTGELFF. This sequence joins TRBV6-6 and TRBJ2-2; 8 bases are a match to TRBD1. This CDR3 has 15 residues. In germline, CDR1 is MNHNY, CDR2 SVGAGI (reference sequence). Trimming at V came to 6 bases and at J to 3 bases, leaving 6 bases not matched to a gene.

This chain connects TRBV19 to TRBJ1-5; D uncertain. This CDR3 is 15 amino acids long. Germline CDR1 LNHDA, CDR2 SQIVND (reference sequence). Trimming pared 6 bases from V and 4 bases from J, leaving 16 bases between. CDR3 in amino acids: CASSAQKGANQPQHF. The CDR3 nucleotides are TGTGCCAGTAGCGCGCAGAAGGGTGCAAATCAGCCCCAGCATTTT.

This chain connects TRBV4-3 to TRBJ1-6, with D possibly being TRBD1 (5 bases). The CDR3 spans 13 residues. V dropped 0 bases and J dropped 11 bases, with 8 bases sitting between them. Germline V gene data show CDR1 as LGHNA and CDR2 as YSLEER. The DNA for the CDR3 is TGCGCCAGCAGCCAAGAGGGGGGGACACCCCTCCACTTT. Protein sequence: CASSQEGGTPLHF.

J is TRBJ1-4 and V is TRBV6-5; a weak D match, TRBD1 (6 bases). This CDR3 region has 13 residues. V lost 7 bases to trimming and J lost 7 bases, with 13 bases between them. Germline-derived CDR1 and CDR2 are MNHEY and SVGAGI. The CDR3 bases are TGTGCCAGCACACAAATCAGGGGTGAAAAACTGTTTTTT. This encodes CASTQIRGEKLFF.

This clone was counted once. The chain uses TRBV7-3 and TRBJ2-7, with D perhaps matching TRBD1 (6 bases). The CDR3 loop spans 12 amino acids. V lost 2 bases and J 5 bases, leaving 7 bases between the germline ends. Germline CDR1 SGHTA, CDR2 FQGTGA. The CDR3 bases are TGTGCCAGCAGCTTAGCAGGGGACGAGCAGTACTTC. Translated: CASSLAGDEQYF.

The V call is TRBV11-2, the J call TRBJ2-7; 11 bases line up with TRBD2. CDR1 is SGHAT and CDR2 is FQNNGV in the germline V gene. The V and J ends lost 7 bases and 2 bases, in that order; junction bases with no gene match: 4. The CDR3 is 14 residues long. The DNA of the CDR3 is TGTGCCAGCACCGGGACTAGCGGACCCTACGAGCAGTACTTC. Protein sequence: CASTGTSGPYEQYF.

This chain connects TRBV6-4 to TRBJ1-4; D remains ambiguous. Germline CDR1 and CDR2: MRHNA and SNTAGT. Trimming removed 4 bases at V and 8 bases at J, with 11 bases between. The CDR3 is made up of 13 amino acids. CDR3 sequence: CASSVVSGEKLFF. In DNA, the CDR3 is TGTGCCAGCAGTGTCGTCTCCGGCGAAAAACTGTTTTTT.

Comment on this clone: Other DNA sequences from this sample encode an identical CDR3 as well. The chain uses TRBV5-1 and TRBJ1-1; TRBD1 matches 7 bases. With 3 bases clipped from V and 1 base from J, the junction kept 3 bases outside the gene matches. The germline CDR1 and CDR2 sequences are SGHRS and YFSETQ. This CDR3 is built from 14 residues. CDR3 coding DNA: TGCGCCAGCAGCTCCCGGACAGGGAACACTGAAGCTTTCTTT. Protein: CASSSRTGNTEAFF.

This clone was detected only a few times. The rearrangement links TRBV9 to TRBJ1-2; D unclear. This CDR3 comprises 15 residues. Trimming pared 3 bases from V and 0 bases from J, leaving 12 bases between. Germline assignment: CDR1 SGDLS and CDR2 YYNGEE. CDR3 region: CASSEAGVPNYGYTF. CDR3 sequence (DNA): TGTGCCAGCAGCGAGGCTGGGGTTCCTAACTATGGCTACACCTTC. The complete variable domain, with remaining parts taken from reference TRBV9 and TRBJ1-2, reads DSGVTQTPKHLITATGQRVTLRCSPRSGDLSVYWYQQSLDQGLQFLIQYYNGEERAKGNILERFSAQQFPDLHSELNLSSLELGDSALYFCASSEAGVPNYGYTFGSGTRLTVV.

The genes are TRBV6-6 and TRBJ2-7; D is unresolved. Germline V CDR1 and CDR2: MNHNY, SVGAGI (reference sequence). The CDR3 has 10 residues. Trimming took off 6 bases at V and 3 bases at J, with 3 bases between the two ends. The DNA of the CDR3 is TGTGCCAGCAGAGACTACGAGCAGTACTTC. Encoded protein: CASRDYEQYF.

The chain joins TRBV28 to TRBJ2-1; 7 bases fit TRBD2. Germline V gene data show CDR1 as MDHEN and CDR2 as SYDVKM. Unmatched junction bases numbered 8, after V lost 6 bases and J lost 3 bases. The CDR3 totals 15 residues. The CDR3 nucleotides are TGTGCCAGCAGCAGAGGTAGCGGGTTCTACAATGAGCAGTTCTTC. Translated, it gives CASSRGSGFYNEQFF. Using reference TRBV28 and TRBJ2-1 for the parts outside the CDR3, the full variable domain is DVKVTQSSRYLVKRTGEKVFLECVQDMDHENMFWYRQDPGLGLRLIYFSYDVKMKEKGDIPEGYSVSREKKERFSLILESASTNQTSMYLCASSRGSGFYNEQFFGPGTRLTVL.

This clone was seen a handful of times. The V and J genes are TRBV7-2 and TRBJ1-5, with TRBD1 as a possible D gene (6 bases). The CDR3 is 13 residues long. Trimming took 5 bases from V and 4 from J, leaving 9 bases between them. CDR1 is SGHTA and CDR2 is FQGNSA in the germline V gene. The CDR3 coding sequence is TGTGCCAGCAGCACTAGGGGGAATCAGCCCCAGCATTTT. This codes for CASSTRGNQPQHF.

This clone has just a few counts. The V and J genes are TRBV12-5 and TRBJ1-3; D is unresolved. Germline-derived CDR1 and CDR2 are LGHNT and FRNRAP. V dropped 11 bases and J dropped 0 bases, with 8 bases sitting between them. The CDR3 covers 12 residues. The CDR3 spells CACARSGNTIYF. DNA for the CDR3: TGTGCTTGTGCCCGCTCTGGAAACACCATATATTTT. The whole variable domain, remainder taken from reference TRBV12-5 and TRBJ1-3, is DARVTQTPRHKVTEMGQEVTMRCQPILGHNTVFWYRQTMMQGLELLAYFRNRAPLDDSGMPKDRFSAEMPDATLATLKIQPSEPRDSAVYFCACARSGNTIYFGEGSWLTVV.

The chain employs TRBV5-1 and TRBJ1-1; D possibly corresponds to TRBD1 (5 bases). CDR3 length: 14 amino acids. Germline assignment: CDR1 SGHRS and CDR2 YFSETQ. V gave up 0 bases and J gave up 1 base, with 7 bases separating them. CDR3 loop: CASSLEGWNTEAFF. CDR3 bases: TGCGCCAGCAGCTTGGAGGGGTGGAACACTGAAGCTTTCTTT.